This TCR beta chain was recorded in a study of cytomegalovirus exposure and HLA in healthy donors. Overall study: It was reported in a later analysis that the approximately 120 validation repertoires used the same platform as the roughly 700 first-cohort repertoires. The study's findings and limits: Listed as cytomegalovirus-associated were over 150 TCR beta chains.

Sequenced by immunoSEQ multiplex PCR; TCRdb stores in-frame clones only, minus some. This sample has fewer than 90,000 clones, with 94% found just once. On this clone: Its antigen is unknown.

CDR3 length equals 14 residues. In germline, CDR1 is MRHNA, CDR2 SNTAGT. Between the trimmed V and J ends, which lost 5 bases and 7 bases, there was a span of 17 bases. The V call is TRBV6-4, the J call TRBJ1-2, with D tentatively TRBD1 (6 bases). This receptor was obtained from a woman younger than 30 in good health and CMV-seropositive. Input material: PBMCs. The CDR3 DNA reads TGTGCCAGCAGTTTGACAGCGGGGGCGTTTGGCTACACCTTC. It specifies CASSLTAGAFGYTF.